This T cell receptor beta chain was obtained from a study of T cell responses to AZD1222 COVID-19 vaccine. The CDR3 is 15 residues long. Germline V gene sequence: CDR1 GTSNPN, CDR2 SVGIG (reference sequence). The J segment lost 5 bases and the V segment lost 3 bases, leaving 11 bases of the junction unmatched. TCRdb's copy holds only in-frame clones and misses some; the assay was immunoSEQ multiplex PCR. The sample yields fewer than 90,000 clones, about 86% seen once. Study-level results: The study reported that nearly half of spike-specific TCRs target unmutated variant regions. After the peak T cell response, and only then, were repertoires sampled.

In its sample, this clone was seen once. As yet, its antigen is unknown. The chain links TRBV30 to TRBJ2-7; 9 positions agree with TRBD1. Sequencing used peripheral blood, obtained 28 days after the second AZD1222 dose. The sequence was obtained from an adult who received the AZD1222 COVID-19 vaccine. DNA of the CDR3: TGTGCCTGGAGGGTAGGACAGGGGAATTCCAACGAGCAGTACTTC. Translation: CAWRVGQGNSNEQYF.